This T cell receptor (beta chain) was identified in a study of shared clonotypes between healthy human individuals. Background on the study: The donors, a couple of women and three men, were aged 18 to 49.

General study findings and limits: Only blood samples were collected, and tissue repertoires likely differ.

Notes on this clone: Its antigen is not known. The same CDR3 can be traced to other DNA sequences in this sample.

Germline assignment: CDR1 MNHEY and CDR2 SVGAGI. The V end lost 4 bases, the J end lost 0 bases, and 4 bases lay between the germline ends. This CDR3 has 13 amino acids. The method was immunoSEQ multiplex PCR; TCRdb's version includes in-frame clones alone and lacks a portion of them. This table has hundreds of thousands of clones, around 81% appearing once. Free of recent acute infections or vaccinations, the donors were healthy HIV-negative adults. Genomic DNA for unsorted samples, which was extracted with the QIAamp DNA Blood Mini kit, came from 81 million or so PBMCs. V usage is TRBV6-5 and J usage is TRBJ2-1, with no clear D. This TCR came from a middle-aged woman in good health. Some clones in this sample may be carry-over from other donors' samples. The sequenced sample consisted of PBMCs. The DNA of the CDR3 is TGTGCCAGCAGTTCTGGCTCCTACAATGAGCAGTTCTTC. Encoded protein: CASSSGSYNEQFF.